This passage covers 6 T cell receptor beta chains from one sample sequenced in a study of shared clonotypes between healthy human individuals. Naive CD8 cells, CD45RO-negative and positively selected for CCR7, excluded terminally differentiated effector memory CD45RA+ cells. Produced via immunoSEQ multiplex PCR; TCRdb's table is partial and in-frame only. There are approximately 840,000 clones in the sample; 96% occur only once, and over 0.2% lies in the top ten. Sequencing was done on a sample of naive CD8+ T cells sorted from blood. The receptors come from a man aged 25-45 years in good health.

V usage is TRBV4-1 and J usage is TRBJ1-4; 8 bases match TRBD1. V shed 3 bases and J 8 bases; nucleotides not matched to a gene: 8. The CDR3 spans 15 residues. Germline CDR1 and CDR2: MGHRA and YSYEKL. CDR3 DNA: TGCGCCAGCAGCCAGGCCTCCAGGGGGCTCGAAAAACTGTTTTTT. Its protein product is CASSQASRGLEKLFF.

The chain joins TRBV7-2 to TRBJ2-1; the D is unclear. The germline V gene encodes CDR1 SGHTA and CDR2 FQGNSA. V was shortened by 5 bases and J by 8 bases, with 13 bases between the two germline ends. CDR3 size: 13 residues. The CDR3 coding sequence is TGTGCCAGCAGCCTTCGGAGTTGGGATGAGCAGTTCTTC. It specifies CASSLRSWDEQFF.

The chain recombines TRBV10-3 with TRBJ2-7, with D perhaps given as TRBD1 or TRBD2 (6 bases each). V was shortened by 4 bases and J by 2 bases, with 15 bases between the two germline ends. The length of the CDR3 is 15 residues. The V gene's germline CDR1 is ENHRY and CDR2 SYGVKD. The CDR3 is CAISVGGGRAYEQYF. The CDR3 bases are TGTGCCATCAGTGTAGGAGGGGGACGGGCCTACGAGCAGTACTTC.

V is TRBV29-1 and J is TRBJ2-1, with a possible D match to TRBD1 (6 bases). V was trimmed by 0 bases and J by 0 bases, leaving 9 bases between them. The CDR3 has 15 residues. The V gene's germline CDR1 is SQVTM and CDR2 ANQGSEA. The CDR3 DNA reads TGCAGCGTTGAAGAAGAAGGGGGCTCCTACAATGAGCAGTTCTTC. Encoded protein: CSVEEEGGSYNEQFF.

J is TRBJ2-3 and V is TRBV27; D is unresolved. The CDR3 consists of 13 residues. V lost 6 bases and J 0 bases, leaving 7 bases between the germline ends. Germline loops: CDR1 MNHEY, CDR2 SMNVEV (reference sequence). The chain's CDR3 is CASRDGSTDTQYF. Written as DNA, the CDR3 is TGTGCCAGCAGAGATGGCAGCACAGATACGCAGTATTTT.

The CDR3 DNA reads TGCGCCAGCAGCCAGGGGACAGGGAGCAACGAGCAGTACTTC. The encoded protein is CASSQGTGSNEQYF. This chain joins TRBV4-1 and TRBJ2-7; 9 bases fit TRBD1. The length of the CDR3 is 14 residues. After removal of 3 bases from V and 5 bases from J, the junction contained 5 bases not matched to a gene. Germline CDR1 reads MGHRA; CDR2 reads YSYEKL.